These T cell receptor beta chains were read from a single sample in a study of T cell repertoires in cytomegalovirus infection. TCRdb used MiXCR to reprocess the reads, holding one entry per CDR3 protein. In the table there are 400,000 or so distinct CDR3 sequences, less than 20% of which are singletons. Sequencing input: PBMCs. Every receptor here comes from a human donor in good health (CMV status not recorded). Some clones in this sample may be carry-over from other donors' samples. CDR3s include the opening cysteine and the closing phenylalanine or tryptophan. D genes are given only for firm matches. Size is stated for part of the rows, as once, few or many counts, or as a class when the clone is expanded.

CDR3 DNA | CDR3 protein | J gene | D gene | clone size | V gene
TGTGCCAGCAGTCTCCCGGGGGGGGCCACCTACGAGCAGTACTTC | CASSLPGGATYEQYF | TRBJ2-7 | TRBD2 | NA | TRBV28
TGCAGTGCTGGGGGACCGGACCTGAACACTGAAGCTTTCTTT | CSAGGPDLNTEAFF | TRBJ1-1 | NA | NA | TRBV20-1
TGTGCTAGTGGTCTTCCCGGGACAGGGGTCCCCGGGGAGCTGTTTTTT | CASGLPGTGVPGELFF | TRBJ2-2 | TRBD1 | few | TRBV12-5
TGTGCTAGTGGCCCACCCTCACTAGAGGGGGAGACCCAGTACTTC | CASGPPSLEGETQYF | TRBJ2-5 | NA | NA | TRBV12-5
TGTGCCAGCAAAGGGACCGAGTCCTATAATTCACCCCTCCACTTT | CASKGTESYNSPLHF | TRBJ1-6 | NA | many | TRBV6-1
TGTGCCAGCAGCCAAGACAGTTTATCTCCCCTCCACTTT | CASSQDSLSPLHF | TRBJ1-6 | NA | many | TRBV12-3/TRBV12-4
TGTGCCAGCAGCTTGGGGCCGAGCGGGGGGGCGGAGACCCAGTACTTC | CASSLGPSGGAETQYF | TRBJ2-5 | TRBD2 | many | TRBV7-8
TGTGCCAGCAGCGATCGTGTAAGTGGCTACACCTTC | CASSDRVSGYTF | TRBJ1-2 | NA | few | TRBV9
TGTGCCAGCAGCCAAGATGGCTCTGGAAACACCATATATTTT | CASSQDGSGNTIYF | TRBJ1-3 | NA | few | TRBV3-1
TGCGCCAGCAGCCAAGCAAGGCAGGACAATCAGCCCCAGCATTTT | CASSQARQDNQPQHF | TRBJ1-5 | NA | many | TRBV4-1
TGTGCCAGTACCTCGGGACGGTTAGGGGATGTGAATTCACCCCTCCACTTT | CASTSGRLGDVNSPLHF | TRBJ1-6 | NA | few | TRBV19
TGTGCCAGCAGCTTATTTCGCGGTTTTGTTTTGGGAAGAAGAGGGAACAATGAGCAGTTCTTC | CASSLFRGFVLGRRGNNEQFF | TRBJ2-1 | NA | few | TRBV7-9
TGTGCCAGCAGCTCCGGACAGGGGGCCCGCACAGATACGCAGTATTTT | CASSSGQGARTDTQYF | TRBJ2-3 | TRBD1 | many | TRBV7-6
TGTGCCAGCAGCTTAGGCCAGACTCAGCCCCAGCATTTT | CASSLGQTQPQHF | TRBJ1-5 | NA | many | TRBV7-2
TGTGCCAGCAACCCCAGGGGGCCGTCCTATAATTCACCCCTCCACTTT | CASNPRGPSYNSPLHF | TRBJ1-6 | TRBD1 | many | TRBV2
TGTGCCAGCAGCTTAGGGCCAGGACCCCAAGAGACCCAGTACTTC | CASSLGPGPQETQYF | TRBJ2-5 | NA | many | TRBV7-2
TGCGCCAGCAGCCGGGAAAGGATGGATGAGCAGTTCTTC | CASSRERMDEQFF | TRBJ2-1 | NA | NA | TRBV4-3
TGTGCCAGCGGACAGGAGCTCTATGGCTACACCTTC | CASGQELYGYTF | TRBJ1-2 | TRBD1 | NA | TRBV2
TGTGCCAGCAGTTCTCGACAGTCCTTCACAGATACGCAGTATTTT | CASSSRQSFTDTQYF | TRBJ2-3 | NA | many | TRBV12-3/TRBV12-4
TGTGCCAGCACCATTGAGGCAGGAGCCTACAATGAGCAGTTCTTC | CASTIEAGAYNEQFF | TRBJ2-1 | NA | many | TRBV11-2